A single sample is the source of the 31 T cell receptor beta chains below, sequenced in a study of shared clonotypes between healthy human individuals. The naive CD8 population came from CD45RO-negative cells selected for CCR7, without terminally differentiated effector memory CD45RA+ cells. Assay used: immunoSEQ multiplex PCR; TCRdb lists only in-frame clones, some missing. Of approximately 840,000 clones in the sample, 90% to 97% were seen once. Material for sequencing was naive CD8+ T cells sorted from blood. The origin of the receptors is a man aged 25-45 years in good health.

The rearrangement joins TRBV5-1 to TRBJ2-3; weak D call: TRBD2 (6 bases). CDR3 length: 17 amino acids. Trimming pared 4 bases from V and 2 bases from J, leaving 20 bases between. The germline gives CDR1 SGHRS, CDR2 YFSETQ. The CDR3 sequence is CASSANPGVASTDTQYF. DNA of the CDR3: TGCGCCAGCAGCGCCAATCCGGGGGTTGCGTCCACAGATACGCAGTATTTT.

The CDR3 reads CASSARVANPSEQYF. CDR3 DNA: TGTGCCAGCAGCGCCAGGGTGGCGAACCCCTCCGAGCAGTACTTC. The V and J genes are TRBV7-9 and TRBJ2-7, with TRBD1 as a possible D gene (5 bases). The CDR3 totals 15 residues. Germline V gene sequence: CDR1 SEHNR, CDR2 FQNEAQ (reference sequence). Trimming removed 5 bases at V and 6 bases at J, with 20 bases between.

A remark on this clone: Other nucleotide sequences from this sample produce the same CDR3. This chain uses TRBV12-5 with TRBJ1-1; TRBD1 aligns across 9 bases. CDR1 is LGHNT and CDR2 is FRNRAP in the germline V gene. The CDR3 loop spans 13 amino acids. V was clipped by 6 bases and J by 5 bases; unmatched bases: 4. The CDR3 region has the DNA TGTGCTAGTGGACTCGACAGGGGGACTGAAGCTTTCTTT. Protein: CASGLDRGTEAFF.

This chain connects TRBV7-9 to TRBJ2-2; D is possibly TRBD1 (5 bases). The V gene's germline CDR1 is SEHNR and CDR2 FQNEAQ (reference sequence). Trimming removed 5 bases from V and 1 base from J, with 17 bases in between. The CDR3 extends over 17 amino acids. The CDR3 sequence: CASSEKRGHQNTGELFF. The CDR3 DNA reads as TGTGCCAGCAGCGAAAAGAGAGGACACCAGAACACCGGGGAGCTGTTTTTT. Full variable domain (rest looked up from reference TRBV7-9 and TRBJ2-2): DTGVSQNPRHKITKRGQNVTFRCDPISEHNRLYWYRQTLGQGPEFLTYFQNEAQLEKSRLLSDRFSAERPKGSFSTLEIQRTEQGDSAMYLCASSEKRGHQNTGELFFGEGSRLTVL.

Comment on this clone: At one boundary the junction diverges from the germline segment, which might be a read error. This sequence joins TRBV7-7 and TRBJ2-1; 12 nucleotides match TRBD2. CDR1 SSHAT and CDR2 FNYEAQ come from the germline V gene (reference sequence). This CDR3 has 14 residues. The CDR3 DNA sequence: TGTGCTAGCAGCTTAGCGACTAGCGGGAGTCGTCTGTTCTTC. It codes for CASSLATSGSRLFF.

This clone was detected a few times. The chain links TRBV5-1 to TRBJ2-7, with a weak D call TRBD2 (6 bases). Germline assignment: CDR1 SGHRS and CDR2 YFSETQ. Trimming removed 7 bases from V and 4 bases from J, with 18 bases in between. CDR3 length: 14 amino acids. CDR3 loop: CASANELASYEQYF. For the CDR3, the DNA is TGCGCCAGCGCCAACGAACTAGCTTCATACGAGCAGTACTTC.

The chain has TRBV4-3 and TRBJ2-2, with unresolved D. V was cut by 1 base and J by 6 bases, with 6 bases left in between. Germline CDR1 and CDR2: LGHNA and YSLEER. The CDR3 contains 13 residues. CDR3 residues: CASSQGASGELFF. The CDR3 DNA reads TGCGCCAGCAGCCAAGGGGCCTCCGGGGAGCTGTTTTTT.

This chain joins TRBV6-1 and TRBJ1-5; D perhaps matches TRBD1 (6 bases). CDR1 is MNHNS, CDR2 SASEGT, per germline. CDR3 length equals 12 residues. V was cut by 6 bases and J by 10 bases, with 13 bases left in between. The CDR3 DNA follows: TGTGCCAGCAGCGCCCTAGGGGGACCCCAGCATTTT. Translation gives CASSALGGPQHF.

The V call is TRBV5-5, the J call TRBJ1-1; D call uncertain. The CDR3 has 13 amino acids. Trimming shortened V by 0 bases and J by 5 bases, and 8 bases separated the two germline ends. The V gene's germline CDR1 is SGHKS and CDR2 YYEKEE (reference sequence). In nucleotides, the CDR3 is TGTGCCAGCAGCTTGGATGACCCTACTGAAGCTTTCTTT. Translation: CASSLDDPTEAFF.

V and J are TRBV6-5 and TRBJ1-4; D gene ambiguous. Germline lookup yields CDR1 MNHEY and CDR2 SVGAGI. V shed 0 bases and J shed 3 bases, with 5 bases lying between them. CDR3 length equals 14 residues. The CDR3 DNA reads as TGTGCCAGCAGTTACTCGAATTCTAATGAAAAACTGTTTTTT. Translating gives CASSYSNSNEKLFF.

This clone has just one count. The chain carries TRBV4-1 and TRBJ2-7; 11 bases are a match to TRBD2. CDR3 length equals 19 residues. Germline lookup yields CDR1 MGHRA and CDR2 YSYEKL. The trim removed 2 bases at V and 1 base at J, leaving 13 bases unmatched. In DNA, the CDR3 is TGCGCCAGCAGCCAAACATACCCCAGTAGCGGGAGGGAGTCCTACGAGCAGTACTTC. Translation gives CASSQTYPSSGRESYEQYF.

The chain uses TRBV11-2 and TRBJ2-3; 8 bases are a match to TRBD2. The J segment lost 0 bases and the V segment lost 8 bases, leaving 7 bases of the junction unmatched. The germline CDR1 and CDR2 sequences are SGHAT and FQNNGV. CDR3 length equals 15 residues. Here the CDR3 DNA reads TGTGCCAGCGGAACTAGCGGAGGGAGCACAGATACGCAGTATTTT. Translated: CASGTSGGSTDTQYF.

In this sample, this clone turned up once. The rearrangement joins TRBV9 to TRBJ2-7; maybe TRBD2 (5 bases). CDR3 length: 13 amino acids. CDR1 and CDR2 from the germline V gene are SGDLS and YYNGEE. The V end lost 2 bases, the J end lost 5 bases, and 11 bases lay between the germline ends. For the CDR3, the DNA is TGTGCCAGCAGCGTCAGTGGGGAGAACGAGCAGTACTTC. Translating gives CASSVSGENEQYF.

The chain is built from TRBV11-2 and TRBJ2-7; 12 nucleotides agree with TRBD2. V dropped 0 bases and J dropped 2; count of bases not matched to a gene: 8. In germline, CDR1 is SGHAT, CDR2 FQNNGV. The CDR3 has 18 residues. CDR3: CASSLDLAGGPSAYEQYF. CDR3 DNA: TGTGCCAGCAGCTTAGATCTAGCGGGAGGGCCTTCTGCCTACGAGCAGTACTTC.

This clone was seen just once. The rearrangement links TRBV7-9 to TRBJ2-7; D is unclear. The V end lost 1 base, the J end lost 3 bases, and 13 bases lay between the germline ends. From germline, CDR1 is SEHNR and CDR2 FQNEAQ (reference sequence). The CDR3 covers 15 residues. The CDR3 sequence is CASSLGGGSDYEQYF. The CDR3 nucleotides are TGTGCCAGCAGCTTAGGAGGTGGGTCGGACTACGAGCAGTACTTC.

The J gene is TRBJ2-2, the V gene TRBV28; TRBD1 matches at 8 bases. CDR3 length: 14 residues. Trimming cost V 8 bases and J 7 bases; bases outside gene matches: 9. Germline CDR1 is MDHEN and CDR2 is SYDVKM. CDR3 nucleotides: TGTGCCAGCGGAGACAGGGGAGGCGGCGGGGAGCTGTTTTTT. Protein product: CASGDRGGGGELFF.

V usage is TRBV5-6 and J usage is TRBJ1-4; maybe TRBD1 (5 bases). The CDR3 totals 14 residues. Germline V gene lookup returns CDR1 SGHDT and CDR2 YYEEEE. V was cut by 4 bases and J by 5 bases, with 12 bases left in between. This CDR3 is CASSLAGRNEKLFF. The DNA of the CDR3 is TGTGCCAGCAGCCTGGCAGGGCGGAATGAAAAACTGTTTTTT.

The CDR3: CASSVAGLGINEQFF. Written as DNA, the CDR3 is TGTGCCAGCAGCGTAGCGGGACTAGGGATCAATGAGCAGTTCTTC. The rearrangement links TRBV9 to TRBJ2-1; 8 bases are a match to TRBD2. CDR3 size: 15 residues. Germline lookup yields CDR1 SGDLS and CDR2 YYNGEE. V lost 0 bases, J lost 6 bases, and 5 bases stayed unmatched.

The chain employs TRBV5-1 and TRBJ1-1; a weak D match, TRBD1 (6 bases). The CDR3 has 16 amino acids. V was trimmed by 0 bases and J by 2 bases, leaving 14 bases between them. Germline assignment: CDR1 SGHRS and CDR2 YFSETQ. CDR3 coding DNA: TGCGCCAGCAGCTTGGCCGTCCGGGGGCCTAACACTGAAGCTTTCTTT. This gives the protein CASSLAVRGPNTEAFF.

The chain combines TRBV9 with TRBJ2-2; maybe TRBD1 (5 bases). Trimming took off 5 bases at V and 3 bases at J, with 8 bases between the two ends. Looked up from germline, CDR1 is SGDLS and CDR2 is YYNGEE. The CDR3 consists of 13 residues. The CDR3 spells CASRGRYTGELFF. In nucleotides, the CDR3 is TGTGCCAGCAGGGGGCGGTACACCGGGGAGCTGTTTTTT.

The chain is built from TRBV30 and TRBJ2-3; D is ambiguous. The CDR3 is 15 amino acids. CDR1 is GTSNPN and CDR2 is SVGIG in the germline V gene (reference sequence). V was cut by 0 bases and J by 2 bases, with 12 bases left in between. CDR3 sequence: CAWSVFSYPTDTQYF. CDR3 nucleotides: TGTGCCTGGAGTGTCTTCAGTTACCCCACAGATACGCAGTATTTT.

CDR3 protein: CASTLRSTDTQYF. The CDR3, as DNA: TGTGCCAGCACCCTCCGGAGCACAGATACGCAGTATTTT. The chain employs TRBV5-5 and TRBJ2-3, with no clear D. The germline V gene has CDR1 SGHKS and CDR2 YYEKEE (reference sequence). This CDR3 spans 13 amino acids. Trimming took off 6 bases at V and 0 bases at J, with 8 bases between the two ends. The whole variable domain, filled in from reference TRBV5-5 and TRBJ2-3, reads DAGVTQSPTHLIKTRGQQVTLRCSPISGHKSVSWYQQVLGQGPQFIFQYYEKEERGRGNFPDRFSARQFPNYSSELNVNALLLGDSALYLCASTLRSTDTQYFGPGTRLTVL.

DNA for the CDR3: TGTGCCAGCAGTCGCGCACCAAATCAGCCCCAGCATTTT. Residues: CASSRAPNQPQHF. This chain links TRBV7-6 with TRBJ1-5; D unresolved. Trimming stripped 6 bases from V and 4 bases from J, with 10 bases between. The CDR3 is 13 residues long. CDR1 and CDR2 from the germline V gene are SGHVS and FNYEAQ.

For this clone: Other DNA variants within this sample encode the same CDR3. The chain recombines TRBV7-9 with TRBJ2-7, with 9 positions matching TRBD1. The CDR3 loop spans 14 amino acids. V shed 4 bases and J 3 bases; nucleotides not matched to a gene: 4. Germline-derived CDR1 and CDR2 are SEHNR and FQNEAQ (reference sequence). CDR3 DNA sequence: TGTGCCAGCAGCTCGGGACAGGGAGACTACGAGCAGTACTTC. It is translated as CASSSGQGDYEQYF.

This chain uses TRBV6-1 with TRBJ2-1; D remains ambiguous. The V and J ends lost 2 bases and 1 base respectively, with 9 bases between them. In germline, CDR1 is MNHNS, CDR2 SASEGT. This CDR3 has 15 amino acids. For the CDR3, the DNA is TGTGCCAGCAGTGAATTGGAGTCATCCTACAATGAGCAGTTCTTC. It is translated as CASSELESSYNEQFF.

The V and J genes are TRBV10-2 and TRBJ1-5; 7 positions agree with TRBD1. V gave up 7 bases and J gave up 6 bases; unmatched junction bases: 6. Germline loops: CDR1 WSHSY, CDR2 SAAADI. The CDR3 is 13 amino acids. The CDR3 DNA is TGCGCCAGCACTGACAGGGAGGGTCAGCCCCAGCATTTT. Its translation: CASTDREGQPQHF.

The chain carries TRBV5-8 and TRBJ2-7; 9 nucleotides agree with TRBD1. J lost 1 base, V lost 0 bases, and 5 bases had no gene match. The CDR3 has 16 amino acids. Germline CDR1 is SGHTS and CDR2 is YDEGEE. The CDR3 DNA sequence: TGTGCCAGCAGCTTGGTGGGGACAGGGCCTTCCTACGAGCAGTACTTC. Its translation: CASSLVGTGPSYEQYF.

The chain combines TRBV13 with TRBJ2-7; 7 bases are a match to TRBD1. V shed 5 bases and J 3 bases; nucleotides not matched to a gene: 10. Germline CDR1 is PRHDT and CDR2 is FYEKMQ (reference sequence). The CDR3 has 15 amino acids. The CDR3 coding sequence is TGTGCCAGCAGCCTAACAGGGGCCGGACTCTACGAGCAGTACTTC. Translated: CASSLTGAGLYEQYF.

This chain uses TRBV7-8 with TRBJ1-3; tentative D call: TRBD1 (5 bases). Germline-derived CDR1 and CDR2 are SGHVS and FQNEAQ. The CDR3 sequence is 15 residues long. V gave up 6 bases and J gave up 0 bases, with 12 bases separating them. CDR3 nucleotides: TGTGCCAGCAGGAAGGGACGAGGCTCTGGAAACACCATATATTTT. Its protein product is CASRKGRGSGNTIYF.

V is TRBV7-6 and J is TRBJ2-3; D call uncertain. V lost 0 bases and J 3 bases, leaving 13 bases between the germline ends. The CDR3 extends over 16 amino acids. Germline assignment: CDR1 SGHVS and CDR2 FNYEAQ. The CDR3 reads CASSLALSTETDTQYF. DNA of the CDR3: TGTGCCAGCAGCTTAGCGCTAAGTACAGAGACAGATACGCAGTATTTT.

The chain joins TRBV9 to TRBJ2-2; possible D gene TRBD2, 6 bases. The V end was cut by 0 bases, the J end by 1 base, with 22 bases between. The CDR3 consists of 20 residues. Germline V CDR1 and CDR2: SGDLS, YYNGEE. CDR3 sequence (DNA): TGTGCCAGCAGCGTAGACTCTAGCGAGGGCGGGCGTCAGAACACCGGGGAGCTGTTTTTT. Residues: CASSVDSSEGGRQNTGELFF.